This TCR beta chain was recovered during a study of T cell responses to AZD1222 COVID-19 vaccine. Study details: Second-dose schedules of about 4 or about 12 weeks were combined.

In regard to this clone: Its antigen is currently unknown. Since the CDR3 does not end with the conserved phenylalanine or tryptophan, this likely comes from a read error. The DNA is omitted, as the CDR3 cannot be located on it reliably, and the CDR3 follows TCRdb's listing.

Study findings and constraints: Donors skewed white British and female; clonal diversity was possibly underestimated. Targeting of unmutated variant regions was reportedly seen in nearly half of spike-specific TCRs. Spike-specific TCR breadth and depth both grew after two AZD1222 doses.

Some clones are missing from TCRdb's copy, which holds only in-frame ones; the method was immunoSEQ multiplex PCR. The sample includes 150,000 to 200,000 clones, less than 95% of them seen just once. The CDR3 length is 10 residues, termini included. Source: peripheral blood, taken on day 0 of AZD1222 vaccination. The V gene is TRBV7-5, the J gene TRBJ1-1; TRBD1, the table's D call, lacks a check against the DNA. TRBV7-5 is annotated as a pseudogene. This receptor was obtained from an adult in good health. CDR3 region: CARSFGGQGR.